The 21 T cell receptor beta chains in this list originate from one sample, sequenced in a study of CD8 T cells in Susac syndrome (dated 2019 in TCRdb). Library preparation used the immunoSEQ multiplex PCR assay. RNA was extracted using the RNeasy kit, and about 0.45 to 1 ug of the RNA was reverse transcribed with random hexamers. TCRdb trimmed the raw reads at Q25, called clones with MiXCR and kept productive beta chains. Every entry covers one CDR3 protein and lists the most common genes and DNA from its rows. Recorded for this sample are under 150,000 distinct CDR3 sequences; around 95% of them occurred a single time. The top ten hold about 0.08% of the sample. Input material: CD4+ T cells from PBMCs. All receptors derive from a human donor with Susac syndrome.

The rearrangement links TRBV9 to TRBJ2-2; D not resolved. CDR1 and CDR2 (germline): SGDLS, YYNGEE. CDR3 length: 16 amino acids. The V and J ends lost 3 bases and 0 bases respectively, with 12 bases between them. CDR3 region: CASSATWVANTGELFF. The CDR3 DNA sequence: TGTGCCAGCAGCGCCACCTGGGTTGCGAACACCGGGGAGCTGTTTTTT.

The rearrangement joins TRBV20-1 to TRBJ2-1; tentatively, D is TRBD1 (6 bases). Trimming took off 2 bases at V and 12 bases at J, with 20 bases between the two ends. The length of the CDR3 is 14 residues. Germline V gives CDR1 DFQATT, CDR2 SNEGSKA (reference sequence). The DNA for the CDR3 is TGCAGTGCTAGAAAAGCGGCAGGGGTACGGAGGCAGTTCTTC. Translating it yields CSARKAAGVRRQFF.

This clonotype was observed a single time. The rearrangement links TRBV19 to TRBJ2-2, with D possibly matching TRBD1 (6 bases). The ends were cut back, 4 bases at V and 1 base at J, with 7 bases in the middle. The CDR3 loop spans 14 amino acids. Per the germline V gene, CDR1 is LNHDA and CDR2 is SQIVND (reference sequence). CDR3 in amino acids: CASSTQGNTGELFF. CDR3 in DNA: TGTGCCAGTAGTACACAGGGGAACACCGGGGAGCTGTTTTTT.

The chain carries TRBV28 and TRBJ2-5, with TRBD2 matching over 7 bases. The CDR3 runs 15 residues. Per the germline V gene, CDR1 is MDHEN and CDR2 is SYDVKM. Unmatched junction bases numbered 3, after V lost 1 base and J lost 1 base. Here the CDR3 reads CASSLLSGGQETQYF. CDR3 DNA: TGTGCCAGCAGTTTATTATCGGGGGGCCAAGAGACCCAGTACTTC.

This clonotype has only a few counts. V is TRBV7-9 and J is TRBJ2-3; D is uncertain. From germline, CDR1 is SEHNR and CDR2 FQNEAQ (reference sequence). CDR3 length: 13 residues. V lost 9 bases and J lost 0, with 10 bases in between. CDR3 nucleotides: TGTGCCAGTAGGCAGTCTAGCACAGATACGCAGTATTTT. Protein product: CASRQSSTDTQYF.

This chain connects TRBV4-1 to TRBJ1-4; the match to TRBD1 covers 7 bases. Unmatched junction bases numbered 14, after V lost 6 bases and J lost 10 bases. This CDR3 comprises 15 residues. Germline CDR1 reads MGHRA; CDR2 reads YSYEKL. The CDR3 sequence is CASSRGQVDLGKLFF. The DNA for the CDR3 is TGCGCCAGCAGTCGCGGACAGGTCGATCTGGGAAAACTGTTTTTT.

The chain uses TRBV10-3 and TRBJ2-5, with 8 nucleotides matching TRBD2. This CDR3 has 12 amino acids. The junction had 6 bases not matched to a gene; V was cut back by 10 bases and J by 5 bases. The germline CDR1 and CDR2 sequences are ENHRY and SYGVKD. CDR3 residues: CATGTSPETQYF. CDR3 nucleotides: TGTGCCACCGGGACTAGTCCGGAGACCCAGTACTTC.

The V gene is TRBV15, the J gene TRBJ1-5; D not certain. Looked up from germline, CDR1 is LNHNV and CDR2 is YYDKDF (reference sequence). This CDR3 comprises 13 residues. V lost 1 base, J lost 12 bases, and 13 bases lay in between. Written as DNA, the CDR3 is TGTGCCACCAGCAGAGTTCCTAGTGGGTTCCAGCATTTT. This sequence encodes CATSRVPSGFQHF.

The chain joins TRBV4-2 to TRBJ1-4, with 8 positions matching TRBD1. Germline loops: CDR1 LGHNA, CDR2 YNFKEQ. V was clipped by 3 bases and J by 8 bases; unmatched bases: 8. There are 15 residues in the CDR3. The CDR3 here is CASSQDDRGREKLFF. The CDR3 region has the DNA TGTGCCAGCAGCCAGGACGACAGGGGCAGGGAAAAACTGTTTTTT.

The sample holds one count of this clonotype. The rearrangement links TRBV29-1 to TRBJ2-2; D possibly corresponds to TRBD1 (6 bases). The germline CDR1 and CDR2 sequences are SQVTM and ANQGSEA. Trimming took off 7 bases at V and 4 bases at J, with 25 bases between the two ends. The CDR3 is made up of 17 amino acids. DNA of the CDR3: TGCAGCGCTGCCTTGGGGACATACTCTACCTTCACCGGGGAGCTGTTTTTT. Its translation is CSAALGTYSTFTGELFF.

The V gene is TRBV28, the J gene TRBJ2-5; 7 positions agree with TRBD2. CDR1 is MDHEN, CDR2 SYDVKM, per germline. The CDR3 has 15 residues. After removal of 5 bases from V and 1 base from J, the junction contained 7 bases not matched to a gene. CDR3 sequence (DNA): TGTGCCAGCAGTACCCGGCGGGAGCGCCAAGAGACCCAGTACTTC. Encoded protein: CASSTRRERQETQYF.

The chain links TRBV20-1 to TRBJ2-1; 12 nucleotides match TRBD2. The CDR3 contains 16 residues. Per the germline V gene, CDR1 is DFQATT and CDR2 is SNEGSKA (reference sequence). J was trimmed by 8 bases and V by 0 bases; bases with no gene match: 8. The CDR3 reads CSAREASGRAQDEQFF. In DNA, the CDR3 is TGCAGTGCTAGAGAGGCTAGCGGGAGGGCCCAGGATGAGCAGTTCTTC.

The J gene is TRBJ2-3, the V gene TRBV14; 7 bases align to TRBD2. CDR1 is SGHDN and CDR2 is FVKESK in the germline V gene. The CDR3 is 16 residues long. The trim removed 1 base at V and 5 bases at J, leaving 9 bases unmatched. The CDR3 DNA is TGTGCCAGCAGCCAAGTACGACGGGAGGTGTTAGATACGCAGTATTTT. Residues: CASSQVRREVLDTQYF.

The count of this clonotype is one. The J gene is TRBJ2-3, the V gene TRBV7-2; TRBD2 agrees at 8 bases. V was clipped by 5 bases and J by 5 bases; unmatched bases: 6. The CDR3 sequence is 14 residues long. CDR1 and CDR2 (germline): SGHTA, FQGNSA. The CDR3 sequence is CASSRSGRGDTQYF. In nucleotides, the CDR3 is TGTGCCAGCAGCCGAAGCGGGAGAGGAGATACGCAGTATTTT. The variable domain in full, with the rest retrieved from reference TRBV7-2 and TRBJ2-3, is GAGVSQSPSNKVTEKGKDVELRCDPISGHTALYWYRQSLGQGLEFLIYFQGNSAPDKSGLPSDRFSAERTGGSVSTLTIQRTQQEDSAVYLCASSRSGRGDTQYFGPGTRLTVL.

The V call is TRBV5-4, the J call TRBJ1-1, with TRBD1 matching over 9 bases. The CDR3 runs to 14 residues. V trimming: 0 bases; J trimming: 8 bases; junction bases outside the gene matches: 5. CDR1 and CDR2 from the germline V gene are SGHNT and YYREEE (reference sequence). CDR3 amino acids: CASSLGTGVVEAFF. DNA for the CDR3: TGTGCCAGCAGCTTGGGGACAGGGGTTGTCGAAGCTTTCTTT.

The rearrangement uses TRBV5-6 and TRBJ2-3; D perhaps matches TRBD2 (6 bases). The CDR3 has 14 amino acids. Germline assignment: CDR1 SGHDT and CDR2 YYEEEE. V lost 4 bases, J lost 4 bases, and 13 bases lay in between. Here the CDR3 reads CASSVTTGADTQYF. CDR3 bases: TGTGCCAGCAGCGTCACAACGGGGGCAGATACGCAGTATTTT.

This chain uses TRBV12-3 or TRBV12-4 with TRBJ1-1; 9 nucleotides line up with TRBD1. This CDR3 contains 12 residues. V was pared by 7 bases and J by 11 bases, with 8 bases of the junction left unmatched. The CDR3 sequence is CASKRDRVGAFF. Here the CDR3 DNA reads TGTGCCAGCAAGAGGGACAGGGTGGGGGCTTTCTTT.

This rearrangement joins TRBV6-2 or TRBV6-3 to TRBJ2-1; D is unclear. Germline V gives CDR1 MNHEY, CDR2 SVGEGT. V was cut by 6 bases and J by 9 bases, with 18 bases left in between. CDR3 length equals 14 residues. DNA of the CDR3: TGTGCCAGCAGCCCCAGTCGGGTGCAAGTTGAGCAGTTCTTC. Its translation is CASSPSRVQVEQFF.

The chain carries TRBV29-1 and TRBJ2-5, with TRBD2 as a possible D gene (6 bases). Germline V gene data show CDR1 as SQVTM and CDR2 as ANQGSEA. V was pared by 4 bases and J by 5 bases, with 14 bases between. CDR3 length: 13 residues. The CDR3 bases are TGCAGCGTTGTGTCTAGCGCCAAGGAGACCCAGTACTTC. The encoded protein is CSVVSSAKETQYF.

The CDR3 spells CSARQVQGGSYGYTF. The CDR3 DNA follows: TGCAGTGCTAGGCAGGTGCAGGGTGGATCCTATGGCTACACCTTC. V and J are TRBV20-1 and TRBJ1-2, with TRBD1 as a possible D gene (5 bases). The CDR3 sequence is 15 residues long. Deletions cut 3 bases from V and 4 bases from J, with 18 bases between. Germline values: CDR1 DFQATT, CDR2 SNEGSKA (reference sequence).

The genes are TRBV6-5 and TRBJ1-5, with a tentative D call TRBD1 (5 bases). Germline assignment: CDR1 MNHEY and CDR2 SVGAGI. Trimming took 6 bases from V and 0 from J, leaving 9 bases between them. This CDR3 has 14 amino acids. CDR3 sequence (DNA): TGTGCCAGCAGGAGGGACGGTAGCAATCAGCCCCAGCATTTT. It translates to CASRRDGSNQPQHF.